This T cell receptor beta chain was recorded in a study of response to subunit inactivated influenza vaccine. TCRdb redid the calling of the RT-PCR reads with MiXCR, one entry per CDR3 protein. The table shows around 520,000 distinct CDR3 sequences, with about 10% occurring only once. The CDR3 totals 13 residues. J was trimmed by 6 bases and V by 6 bases; bases with no gene match: 6. This clonotype has just a few counts. Its cognate antigen is unknown. Points from the study as a whole: Every seasonal influenza vaccination brings in few new T cells, the authors suggested.

The sequence was obtained from a man in his fifties who received an inactivated influenza vaccine. Here the sequenced sample was PBMCs from blood, taken on the day of vaccination. The chain uses TRBV12-3 or TRBV12-4 and TRBJ1-2; 8 nucleotides line up with TRBD1. In nucleotides, the CDR3 is TGTGCCAGCAGCCCGGACAGGGCGGATGGCTACACCTTC. Residues: CASSPDRADGYTF.